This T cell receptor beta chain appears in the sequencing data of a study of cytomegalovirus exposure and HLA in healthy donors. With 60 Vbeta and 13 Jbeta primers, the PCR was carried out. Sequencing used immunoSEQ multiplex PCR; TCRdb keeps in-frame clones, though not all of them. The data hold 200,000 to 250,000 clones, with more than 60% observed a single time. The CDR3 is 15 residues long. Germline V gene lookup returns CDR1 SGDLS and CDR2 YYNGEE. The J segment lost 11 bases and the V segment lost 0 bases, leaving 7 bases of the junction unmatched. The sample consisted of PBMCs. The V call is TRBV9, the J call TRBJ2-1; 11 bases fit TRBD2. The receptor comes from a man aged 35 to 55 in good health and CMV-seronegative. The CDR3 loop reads CASSVVGLAGGQQFF. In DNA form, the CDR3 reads TGTGCCAGCAGCGTAGTAGGGCTAGCGGGGGGCCAGCAGTTCTTC. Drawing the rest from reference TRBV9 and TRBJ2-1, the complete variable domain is DSGVTQTPKHLITATGQRVTLRCSPRSGDLSVYWYQQSLDQGLQFLIQYYNGEERAKGNILERFSAQQFPDLHSELNLSSLELGDSALYFCASSVVGLAGGQQFFGPGTRLTVL.